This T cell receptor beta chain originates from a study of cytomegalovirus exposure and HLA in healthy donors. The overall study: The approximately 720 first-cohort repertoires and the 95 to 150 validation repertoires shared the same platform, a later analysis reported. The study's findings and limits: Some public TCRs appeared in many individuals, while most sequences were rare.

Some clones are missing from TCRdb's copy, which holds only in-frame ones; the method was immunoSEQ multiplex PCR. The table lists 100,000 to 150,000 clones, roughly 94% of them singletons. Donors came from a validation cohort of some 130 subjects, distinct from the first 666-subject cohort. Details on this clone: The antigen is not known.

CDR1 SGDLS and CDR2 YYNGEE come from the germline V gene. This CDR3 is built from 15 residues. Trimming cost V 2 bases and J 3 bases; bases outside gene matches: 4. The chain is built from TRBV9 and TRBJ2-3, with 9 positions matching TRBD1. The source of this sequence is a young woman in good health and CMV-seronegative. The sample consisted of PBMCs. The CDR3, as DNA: TGTGCCAGCAGCGTGTCTGGGACAGGGACAGATACGCAGTATTTT. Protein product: CASSVSGTGTDTQYF. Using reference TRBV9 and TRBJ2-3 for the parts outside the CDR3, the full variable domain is DSGVTQTPKHLITATGQRVTLRCSPRSGDLSVYWYQQSLDQGLQFLIQYYNGEERAKGNILERFSAQQFPDLHSELNLSSLELGDSALYFCASSVSGTGTDTQYFGPGTRLTVL.